A single sample gave rise to the 31 T cell receptor beta chains below, sequenced in a study of CD8+ T cells in alopecia areata. RNA was extracted and reverse transcribed into cDNA as the sequencing template. TCRdb keeps only in-frame clones here, not all; method: immunoSEQ multiplex PCR. Among more than 200,000 clones listed, roughly two thirds were seen once. This specimen consisted of CD4+ T cells sorted from blood, obtained at week 0. The receptors were sampled from a human donor with alopecia areata.

The rearrangement uses TRBV2 and TRBJ1-1; D ambiguous. CDR1 and CDR2 (germline): SNHLY, FYNNEI. The length of the CDR3 is 13 residues. V dropped 6 bases and J dropped 0 bases, with 8 bases sitting between them. CDR3: CASSMEVNTEAFF. The CDR3 DNA is TGTGCCAGCAGCATGGAGGTGAACACTGAAGCTTTCTTT.

This clone was counted a single time. The chain carries TRBV25-1 and TRBJ1-2; D might be TRBD1 (5 bases). The V and J ends lost 1 base and 3 bases respectively, with 9 bases between them. The CDR3 extends over 14 amino acids. CDR1 and CDR2 from the germline V gene are MGHDK and SYGVNS. CDR3 in amino acids: CASSEFGGDYGYTF. The CDR3 bases are TGTGCCAGCAGTGAATTCGGGGGTGACTATGGCTACACCTTC.

The rearrangement joins TRBV9 to TRBJ1-4; possibly TRBD1 for D (5 bases). Trimming removed 3 bases at V and 7 bases at J, with 13 bases between. The CDR3 covers 14 residues. Germline V lookup: CDR1 SGDLS, CDR2 YYNGEE. This CDR3 is CASSAGGRTEKLFF. The CDR3, as DNA: TGTGCCAGCAGCGCGGGGGGACGGACTGAAAAACTGTTTTTT.

Here the CDR3 reads CASSYDSYNEQFF. For the CDR3, the DNA is TGTGCCAGCAGCTATGACTCCTACAATGAGCAGTTCTTC. The chain carries TRBV6-6 and TRBJ2-1; D is unclear. CDR1 MNHNY and CDR2 SVGAGI come from the germline V gene (reference sequence). V shed 6 bases and J shed 0 bases, with 6 bases lying between them. The length of the CDR3 is 13 residues.

The rearrangement joins TRBV11-3 to TRBJ2-1, with D possibly being TRBD1 (5 bases). Trimming pared 4 bases from V and 6 bases from J, leaving 10 bases between. The CDR3 loop spans 13 amino acids. The germline CDR1 and CDR2 sequences are SGHNT and YENEEA. Here the CDR3 reads CASSSRAGNEQFF. Written as DNA, the CDR3 is TGTGCCAGCAGCTCCAGGGCCGGCAATGAGCAGTTCTTC.

The chain uses TRBV7-9 and TRBJ1-6, with D possibly TRBD1 on 5 matching bases. V was clipped by 1 base and J by 9 bases, with 13 bases between them. This CDR3 is 15 amino acids long. CDR1 is SEHNR and CDR2 is FQNEAQ in the germline V gene (reference sequence). The chain's CDR3 is CASSLVATGFSPLHF. Written as DNA, the CDR3 is TGTGCCAGCAGCTTAGTGGCCACAGGCTTTTCACCCCTCCACTTT.

The V call is TRBV30, the J call TRBJ2-7; D is unresolved. CDR1 is GTSNPN, CDR2 SVGIG, per germline (reference sequence). This CDR3 has 10 amino acids. The ends were cut back, 5 bases at V and 3 bases at J, with 5 bases in the middle. In DNA, the CDR3 is TGTGCCTGGGGGCGCTACGAGCAGTACTTC. Translated, it gives CAWGRYEQYF.

V gene TRBV30 combines with J gene TRBJ1-2; D remains unclear. The germline CDR1 and CDR2 sequences are GTSNPN and SVGIG (reference sequence). Between the trimmed V and J ends, which lost 2 bases and 2 bases, there was a span of 6 bases. The CDR3 totals 12 residues. CDR3 amino acids: CAWSSLNYGYTF. Written as DNA, the CDR3 is TGTGCCTGGAGTTCTCTAAACTATGGCTACACCTTC.

The rearrangement joins TRBV6-5 to TRBJ2-5, with D perhaps TRBD1 (7 bases). The germline CDR1 and CDR2 sequences are MNHEY and SVGAGI. This CDR3 has 14 residues. The ends were cut back, 5 bases at V and 4 bases at J, with 14 bases in the middle. CDR3 bases: TGTGCCAGCAGTCGGACAGGAGGGCGAGAGACCCAGTACTTC. Translating gives CASSRTGGRETQYF.

A few counts support this clone. The CDR3: CASSESVGTGETQYF. CDR3 nucleotide sequence: TGCGCCAGCAGTGAGTCGGTGGGAACGGGCGAGACCCAGTACTTC. This sequence joins TRBV10-2 and TRBJ2-5; D is uncertain. V lost 0 bases and J lost 5, with 13 bases in between. Germline V gene data show CDR1 as WSHSY and CDR2 as SAAADI. This CDR3 contains 15 residues.

This clone occurred a few times. This rearrangement joins TRBV7-8 to TRBJ1-1, with D perhaps matching TRBD1 (6 bases). The CDR3 loop spans 16 amino acids. The V gene's germline CDR1 is SGHVS and CDR2 FQNEAQ. Trimming pared 5 bases from V and 1 base from J, leaving 17 bases between. CDR3 loop: CASSQLGGDRNTEAFF. Here the CDR3 DNA reads TGTGCCAGCAGCCAATTGGGGGGCGACAGGAACACTGAAGCTTTCTTT.

This clone was seen a handful of times. Other DNA sequences within the sample encode an identical CDR3. This chain joins TRBV29-1 and TRBJ1-1; D is unclear. The CDR3 totals 10 residues. Trimming pared 4 bases from V and 5 bases from J, leaving 5 bases between. Germline loops: CDR1 SQVTM, CDR2 ANQGSEA. The DNA for the CDR3 is TGCAGCGTTGGGGGTACTGAAGCTTTCTTT. Protein sequence: CSVGGTEAFF. Supplemented by reference TRBV29-1 and TRBJ1-1, the full variable domain reads SAVISQKPSRDICQRGTSLTIQCQVDSQVTMMFWYRQQPGQSLTLIATANQGSEATYESGFVIDKFPISRPNLTFSTLTVSNMSPEDSSIYLCSVGGTEAFFGQGTRLTVV.

J is TRBJ1-2 and V is TRBV7-9; weak D call: TRBD1 (6 bases). Trimming shortened V by 4 bases and J by 5 bases, and 14 bases separated the two germline ends. Looked up from germline, CDR1 is SEHNR and CDR2 is FQNEAQ (reference sequence). This CDR3 region has 14 residues. CDR3 protein: CASSSGRGLYGYTF. The CDR3 DNA reads TGTGCCAGCAGCTCCGGCAGGGGACTATATGGCTACACCTTC.

This clone has more than one count but fewer than ten. The rearrangement joins TRBV6-5 to TRBJ2-6, with a weak D call TRBD2 (6 bases). Trimming cost V 2 bases and J 2 bases, with 10 bases left between them. CDR1 MNHEY and CDR2 SVGAGI come from the germline V gene. The CDR3 is made up of 16 amino acids. CDR3 sequence reads: CASSYKGLTGANVLTF. Written as DNA, the CDR3 is TGTGCCAGCAGTTACAAGGGACTTACTGGGGCCAACGTCCTGACTTTC.

The CDR3 sequence: CASSRQGMSNQPQHF. CDR3 DNA sequence: TGTGCCAGCAGCCGCCAGGGGATGAGCAATCAGCCCCAGCATTTT. The chain employs TRBV7-2 and TRBJ1-5; D might be TRBD1 (6 bases). Germline values: CDR1 SGHTA, CDR2 FQGNSA. V shed 5 bases and J shed 1 base, with 12 bases lying between them. CDR3 length: 15 residues.

The gene calls are TRBV25-1 and TRBJ2-2; a possible D gene is TRBD1 (6 bases). Germline values: CDR1 MGHDK, CDR2 SYGVNS. V lost 8 bases and J lost 3, with 7 bases in between. This CDR3 has 12 residues. CDR3 bases: TGTGCCAGCCGGACAGACACCGGGGAGCTGTTTTTT. Encoded protein: CASRTDTGELFF.

V and J are TRBV27 and TRBJ2-4; D gene uncertain. Trimming cost V 5 bases and J 0 bases, with 17 bases left between them. This CDR3 is built from 17 residues. CDR1 MNHEY and CDR2 SMNVEV come from the germline V gene (reference sequence). This CDR3 is CASSPKNPHQAKNIQYF. CDR3 DNA: TGTGCCAGCAGTCCAAAAAACCCACACCAAGCCAAAAACATTCAGTACTTC.

The chain uses TRBV5-1 and TRBJ1-6; TRBD1 is a possible D gene (5 bases). The CDR3 runs to 15 residues. The V gene's germline CDR1 is SGHRS and CDR2 YFSETQ. V lost 0 bases and J 7 bases, leaving 11 bases between the germline ends. The CDR3 DNA follows: TGCGCCAGCAGCTTGGGAGACAGAGGGAATTCACCCCTCCACTTT. Its protein product is CASSLGDRGNSPLHF.

The chain combines TRBV5-1 with TRBJ1-4; D ambiguous. The germline CDR1 and CDR2 sequences are SGHRS and YFSETQ. Trimming cost V 4 bases and J 5 bases, with 6 bases left between them. The CDR3 loop spans 12 amino acids. The CDR3 protein is CASSGTNEKLFF. In DNA form, the CDR3 reads TGCGCCAGCAGCGGCACGAATGAAAAACTGTTTTTT.

The rearrangement uses TRBV29-1 and TRBJ1-1; D call uncertain. The CDR3 runs to 15 residues. Per the germline V gene, CDR1 is SQVTM and CDR2 is ANQGSEA. V dropped 4 bases and J dropped 0 bases, with 15 bases sitting between them. CDR3 amino acids: CSVGHLARLNTEAFF. The CDR3 DNA reads as TGCAGCGTTGGACACCTCGCTCGACTGAACACTGAAGCTTTCTTT.

The chain couples TRBV30 to TRBJ1-6; D may be TRBD1 (6 bases). The CDR3 runs to 13 residues. Germline loops: CDR1 GTSNPN, CDR2 SVGIG (reference sequence). Between the trimmed V and J ends, which lost 2 bases and 7 bases, there was a span of 9 bases. The CDR3 DNA reads TGTGCCTGGAGTTCTACAGGGAATTCACCCCTCCACTTT. This translates into CAWSSTGNSPLHF.

This chain links TRBV29-1 with TRBJ2-7, with 7 bases aligning to TRBD2. With 4 bases clipped from V and 3 bases from J, the junction kept 3 bases outside the gene matches. The CDR3 totals 12 residues. Germline lookup yields CDR1 SQVTM and CDR2 ANQGSEA. For the CDR3, the DNA is TGCAGCGTTGTGGGCGGGGGCTACGAGCAGTACTTC. It codes for CSVVGGGYEQYF.

CDR3 sequence (DNA): TGTGCCAGCTCACCACCCGGACAGGGGAAATATGGCTACACCTTC. It translates to CASSPPGQGKYGYTF. This chain uses TRBV18 with TRBJ1-2; 9 positions agree with TRBD1. Germline V gene data show CDR1 as KGHSH and CDR2 as LQKENI. With 0 bases clipped from V and 5 bases from J, the junction kept 4 bases outside the gene matches. The CDR3 loop spans 15 amino acids.

The rearrangement links TRBV7-9 to TRBJ2-5; TRBD2 might be the D (5 bases). The CDR3 totals 12 residues. The germline V gene encodes CDR1 SEHNR and CDR2 FQNEAQ (reference sequence). CDR3 loop: CAIERVLETQYF. CDR3 sequence (DNA): TGTGCAATAGAGAGGGTCTTAGAGACCCAGTACTTC.

This chain connects TRBV10-3 to TRBJ1-2, with no clear D. CDR1 and CDR2 from the germline V gene are ENHRY and SYGVKD. CDR3 length: 12 amino acids. Trimming removed 4 bases at V and 7 bases at J, with 10 bases between. The CDR3 coding sequence is TGTGCCATCAGTGCGGACTCAGTTGGCTACACCTTC. Its protein product is CAISADSVGYTF.

V usage is TRBV4-1 and J usage is TRBJ2-3; no definite D call. The length of the CDR3 is 15 residues. The ends were cut back, 2 bases at V and 1 base at J, with 10 bases in the middle. Looked up from germline, CDR1 is MGHRA and CDR2 is YSYEKL. CDR3 residues: CASSQKLRGTDTQYF. The DNA for the CDR3 is TGCGCCAGCAGCCAAAAATTACGGGGCACAGATACGCAGTATTTT.

The chain couples TRBV5-8 to TRBJ2-4, with 7 bases that match TRBD2. This CDR3 contains 15 residues. With V trimmed by 3 bases and J by 0 bases, 3 bases remained unmatched. Germline loops: CDR1 SGHTS, CDR2 YDEGEE. CDR3 sequence: CASSSSGGAKNIQYF. Written as DNA, the CDR3 is TGTGCCAGCAGCTCTAGCGGAGGAGCCAAAAACATTCAGTACTTC.

This chain uses TRBV29-1 with TRBJ2-7; D may be TRBD2 (6 bases). V lost 4 bases, J lost 4 bases, and 14 bases lay in between. The CDR3 runs to 13 residues. Germline V gene sequence: CDR1 SQVTM, CDR2 ANQGSEA. The CDR3 region has the DNA TGCAGCGTTGGCGGGACGGTAGATTACGAGCAGTACTTC. The encoded protein is CSVGGTVDYEQYF.

A single count supports this clone. The rearrangement uses TRBV30 and TRBJ1-5; D is ambiguous. Trimming shortened V by 6 bases and J by 4 bases, and 4 bases separated the two germline ends. CDR1 is GTSNPN, CDR2 SVGIG, per germline (reference sequence). The CDR3 length is 10 residues. The CDR3 here is CACGNQPQHF. The CDR3 nucleotides read TGTGCCTGCGGTAATCAGCCCCAGCATTTT.

The gene calls are TRBV29-1 and TRBJ2-3; perhaps TRBD2 as D (5 bases). In germline, CDR1 is SQVTM, CDR2 ANQGSEA. This CDR3 spans 13 amino acids. The germline V and J ends were trimmed by 3 bases and 1 base, with 8 bases remaining between them. Written as DNA, the CDR3 is TGCAGCGTTGATAACGGGGGCACAGATACGCAGTATTTT. The encoded protein is CSVDNGGTDTQYF.

The chain joins TRBV7-2 to TRBJ2-2, with TRBD2 identical over 8 bases. Trimming at V came to 5 bases and at J to 5 bases, leaving 4 bases not matched to a gene. Germline V gives CDR1 SGHTA, CDR2 FQGNSA. CDR3 size: 14 residues. The CDR3 spells CASSPTGGTGELFF. The CDR3 DNA sequence: TGTGCCAGCAGCCCTACGGGGGGGACCGGGGAGCTGTTTTTT.